The T cell receptor beta chain described here comes from a study of tissue T cells after allogeneic stem cell transplantation. Documented time point: mouse harvest day 7 after allogeneic transplant. Tail vein injection delivered 10^7 T-cell-depleted bone marrow cells and 10^6 splenic CD5+ T cells. Mice had MHC-mismatched B6 into BALB/c GVHD, sampled day 7 or 14. TCRbeta CDR3 was sequenced at survey depth with template counts. Generated by immunoSEQ multiplex PCR, the TCRdb table keeps only in-frame clones and is missing some. The data hold 8,500 to 9,000 clones, with 40% to 50% observed a single time. Germline assignment: CDR1 KGHPV and CDR2 FQNQEV (reference sequence). The CDR3 has 14 amino acids. Trimming cost V 6 bases and J 3 bases, with 12 bases left between them. Concerning this clone: Germline and genes here are mouse. The read ends 1 residue shy of where the CDR3 ends; the end is completed using the germline J gene.

The chain has TRBV26 and TRBJ2-1, with a weak D call TRBD1 (6 bases). The sequenced sample consisted of skin. The TCR sequence derives from a female BALB/c mouse given C57BL/6 T cells with graft-versus-host disease after an allogeneic hematopoietic cell transplant. The CDR3 region is CASRPGHSYAEQFF. The CDR3 DNA, read in part, is TGTGCCAGCAGACCGGGACATAGCTATGCTGAGCAGTTC.